This is a list of T cell receptor beta chains from one sample in a study of control samples from healthy donors and cancer patients. Only in-frame clones appear in the TCRdb table, and some are missing; sequencing was by immunoSEQ multiplex PCR. The sample has some 150,000 clones, just under 95% seen once. Sequencing used blood. The receptor source for this set is a woman aged 55 to 70 in good health. Each CDR3 is given without its conserved first and last residue. Each record gives: J gene, D gene, clone size, V gene, CDR3 protein. The D gene is left open where the match is weak. Only some rows state a clone size, as once, few, many or a class for expanded clones.

j_call: TRBJ2-1; d_call: .; clone_size: .; v_call: TRBV5-1; cdr3_aa: ASSLGSSDYNEQF
j_call: TRBJ1-4; d_call: TRBD1; clone_size: .; v_call: TRBV3-1/TRBV3-2; cdr3_aa: ASRRGREKLF
j_call: TRBJ1-6; d_call: TRBD1; clone_size: .; v_call: TRBV7-2; cdr3_aa: ASSFRGLGSPLH
j_call: TRBJ2-5; d_call: .; clone_size: .; v_call: TRBV5-1; cdr3_aa: ASSLGGVRRDGETQY
j_call: TRBJ2-7; d_call: TRBD2; clone_size: .; v_call: TRBV5-1; cdr3_aa: ASRTSAAPNEQY
j_call: TRBJ2-1; d_call: .; clone_size: once; v_call: TRBV25-1; cdr3_aa: ASSGWDTYNEQF
j_call: TRBJ1-4; d_call: .; clone_size: .; v_call: TRBV30; cdr3_aa: AWGGGANEKLF
j_call: TRBJ1-1; d_call: .; clone_size: .; v_call: TRBV6-5; cdr3_aa: ASSYARAGITEAF
j_call: TRBJ1-2; d_call: TRBD1; clone_size: .; v_call: TRBV2; cdr3_aa: ASSEFRQGSYGYT
j_call: TRBJ1-1; d_call: .; clone_size: .; v_call: TRBV10-3; cdr3_aa: AISESGQLNTEAF
j_call: TRBJ2-5; d_call: TRBD2; clone_size: .; v_call: TRBV11-2; cdr3_aa: ASSLEGRAGETQY
j_call: TRBJ1-5; d_call: .; clone_size: .; v_call: TRBV28; cdr3_aa: ASSLGGQPQH
j_call: TRBJ2-7; d_call: .; clone_size: .; v_call: TRBV9; cdr3_aa: ASSWDTNYEQY
j_call: TRBJ2-7; d_call: .; clone_size: .; v_call: TRBV2; cdr3_aa: ASSEQVEQY
j_call: TRBJ1-2; d_call: .; clone_size: .; v_call: TRBV7-2; cdr3_aa: ASSSQSRAGGYT
j_call: TRBJ1-1; d_call: .; clone_size: .; v_call: TRBV4-2; cdr3_aa: ASSGQTTNTEAF
j_call: TRBJ2-3; d_call: TRBD2; clone_size: .; v_call: TRBV27; cdr3_aa: ASRGTSGYTDTQY
j_call: TRBJ1-4; d_call: .; clone_size: .; v_call: TRBV18; cdr3_aa: ASSPSGVPNEKLF
j_call: TRBJ1-2; d_call: TRBD1; clone_size: .; v_call: TRBV7-2; cdr3_aa: ASSLRDRGDGYT
j_call: TRBJ2-3; d_call: .; clone_size: .; v_call: TRBV7-3; cdr3_aa: ASSKHADTQY
j_call: TRBJ2-1; d_call: .; clone_size: .; v_call: TRBV11-3; cdr3_aa: ASSPGQPSYNEQF
j_call: TRBJ1-1; d_call: .; clone_size: .; v_call: TRBV19; cdr3_aa: ASTEDVMNTEAF
j_call: TRBJ2-2; d_call: .; clone_size: .; v_call: TRBV18; cdr3_aa: ASSPQGMDGELF
j_call: TRBJ2-3; d_call: .; clone_size: .; v_call: TRBV11-2; cdr3_aa: ASNFQGTDTQY
j_call: TRBJ1-6; d_call: .; clone_size: .; v_call: TRBV10-3; cdr3_aa: AIRGQPNSPLH
j_call: TRBJ1-2; d_call: TRBD1; clone_size: .; v_call: TRBV7-8; cdr3_aa: ASSLHDRAYGYT
j_call: TRBJ1-1; d_call: TRBD1; clone_size: .; v_call: TRBV13; cdr3_aa: ASSPGTGWVTEAF
j_call: TRBJ1-2; d_call: .; clone_size: .; v_call: TRBV2; cdr3_aa: ASSEGGRGSNYGYT
j_call: TRBJ2-2; d_call: .; clone_size: .; v_call: TRBV7-3; cdr3_aa: ASSANVITGELF
j_call: TRBJ2-3; d_call: TRBD2; clone_size: .; v_call: TRBV3-1/TRBV3-2; cdr3_aa: ASSHYLAGPTDTQY
j_call: TRBJ1-1; d_call: .; clone_size: .; v_call: TRBV29-1; cdr3_aa: SVGVRMNTEAF
j_call: TRBJ1-5; d_call: .; clone_size: .; v_call: TRBV7-2; cdr3_aa: ASSQGGLSNQPQH
j_call: TRBJ1-1; d_call: .; clone_size: .; v_call: TRBV10-3; cdr3_aa: AISRDQGITEAF
j_call: TRBJ2-2; d_call: .; clone_size: .; v_call: TRBV15; cdr3_aa: ATSRDLGANTGELF
j_call: TRBJ2-1; d_call: TRBD2; clone_size: .; v_call: TRBV10-3; cdr3_aa: AISESLSGAYNEQF